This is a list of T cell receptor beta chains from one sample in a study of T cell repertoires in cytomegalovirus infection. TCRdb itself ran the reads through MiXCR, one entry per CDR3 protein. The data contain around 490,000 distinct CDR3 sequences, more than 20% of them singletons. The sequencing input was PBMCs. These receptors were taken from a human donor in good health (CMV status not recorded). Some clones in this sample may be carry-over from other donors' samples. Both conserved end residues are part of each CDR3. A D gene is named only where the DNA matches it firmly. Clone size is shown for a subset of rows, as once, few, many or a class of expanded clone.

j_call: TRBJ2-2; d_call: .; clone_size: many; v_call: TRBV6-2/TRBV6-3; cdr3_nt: TGTGCCAGCAGTTACTCGGGAACGAACACCGGGGAGCTGTTTTTT; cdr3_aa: CASSYSGTNTGELFF
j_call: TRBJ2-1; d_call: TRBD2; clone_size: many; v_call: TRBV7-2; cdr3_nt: TGTGCCAGCAGCTTTAGCGGGAGTGCCTACAATGAGCAGTTCTTC; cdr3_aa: CASSFSGSAYNEQFF
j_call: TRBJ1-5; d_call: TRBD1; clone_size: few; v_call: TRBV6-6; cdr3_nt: TGTGCCAGCAGTCGAACGGGACAGGGGTATAGCAATCAGCCCCAGCATTTT; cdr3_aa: CASSRTGQGYSNQPQHF
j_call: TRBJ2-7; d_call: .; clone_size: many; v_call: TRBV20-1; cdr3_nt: TGCAGTGCTAGTAAGGTTATGTCAGAGCAGTACTTC; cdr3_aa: CSASKVMSEQYF
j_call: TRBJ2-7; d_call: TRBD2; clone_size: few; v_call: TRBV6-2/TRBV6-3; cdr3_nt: TGTGCCAGCAGACGGACCGGGACTACCTACGAGCAGTACTTC; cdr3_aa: CASRRTGTTYEQYF
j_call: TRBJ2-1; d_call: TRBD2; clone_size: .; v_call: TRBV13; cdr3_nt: TGTGCCAGCAGCTTAGATCGGCGGGAGAGCTCCTACAATGAGCAGTTCTTC; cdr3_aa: CASSLDRRESSYNEQFF
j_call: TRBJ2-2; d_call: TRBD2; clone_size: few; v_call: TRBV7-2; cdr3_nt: TGTGCCAGCAGCACGATAGCGGGAGGGCCAAACACCGGGGAGCTGTTTTTT; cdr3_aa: CASSTIAGGPNTGELFF
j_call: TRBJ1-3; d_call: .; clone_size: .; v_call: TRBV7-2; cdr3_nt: TGTGCCAGCAGCTTAGTAGGCGTGTCGGCTGAAGGAAACACCATATATTTT; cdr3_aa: CASSLVGVSAEGNTIYF
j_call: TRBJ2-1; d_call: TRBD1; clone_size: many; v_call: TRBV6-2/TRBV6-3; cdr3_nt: TGTGCCAGCAGAGCCGGGACAGGGGCTTACAATGAGCAGTTCTTC; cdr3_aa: CASRAGTGAYNEQFF
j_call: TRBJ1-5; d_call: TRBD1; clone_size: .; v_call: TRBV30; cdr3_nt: TGTGCCTGGAGAGCCGGGACAGGTGAAAATCAGCCCCAGCATTTT; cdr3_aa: CAWRAGTGENQPQHF
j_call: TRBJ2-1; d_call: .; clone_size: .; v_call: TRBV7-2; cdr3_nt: TGTGCCAGCAGCTTAGCCCTACCGGTACCCAATGAGCAGTTCTTC; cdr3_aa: CASSLALPVPNEQFF
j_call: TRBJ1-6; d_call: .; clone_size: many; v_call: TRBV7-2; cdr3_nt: TGTGCCAGCAGCATACGGACAGTGATCGCACCCCTCCACTTT; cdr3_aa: CASSIRTVIAPLHF
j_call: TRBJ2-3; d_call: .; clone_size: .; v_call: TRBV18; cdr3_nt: TGTGCCACCTCTCCACGGGCTATGTCTTCGGATACGCAGTATTTT; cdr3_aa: CATSPRAMSSDTQYF
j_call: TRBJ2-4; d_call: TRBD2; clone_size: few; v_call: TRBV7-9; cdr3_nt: TGTGCCAGCAGCTTACTAGCGGGAGAGACACTTAACATTCAGTACTTC; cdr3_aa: CASSLLAGETLNIQYF
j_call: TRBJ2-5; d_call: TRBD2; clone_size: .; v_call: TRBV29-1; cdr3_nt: TGCAGCGTTGATCGGGCCGGGACTAGCGGGAGGGCAGGGGAGACCCAGTACTTC; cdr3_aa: CSVDRAGTSGRAGETQYF